This T cell receptor beta chain stems from a study of T cell responses to AZD1222 COVID-19 vaccine. As to this clone: No antigen is known for it.

Findings and caveats of the study: Donors in the cohort were predominantly white British and more often female, and clonal diversity was possibly underestimated. Spike-spanning, vaccine-associated CD4 TCRs were dominant at 160-218 and 743-854. Of spike-specific TCRs, nearly half reportedly target regions left unmutated in variants.

CDR3 length: 18 amino acids. Trimming at V came to 4 bases and at J to 2 bases, leaving 8 bases not matched to a gene. Germline-derived CDR1 and CDR2 are LGHNA and YSLEER. The repertoire was sequenced with immunoSEQ multiplex PCR; TCRdb's copy has only in-frame clones and lacks some. The repertoire holds some 150,000 clones, with 85% to 90% as singletons. The source of this sequence is an adult in good health. This material consisted of peripheral blood, taken on day 0 of MenACWY control vaccination. The genes are TRBV4-3 and TRBJ2-1, with TRBD2 matching 13 bases. CDR3 sequence reads: CASSRRHGTSGTYNEQFF. In nucleotides, the CDR3 is TGCGCCAGCAGCCGCAGGCACGGGACTAGCGGGACCTACAATGAGCAGTTCTTC.